This entry features one T cell receptor (beta chain) sequence. These data originate in a study of blood T cell repertoires in COVID-19. Only in-frame clones appear in the TCRdb table, and some are missing; sequencing was by immunoSEQ multiplex PCR. In the table there are a few hundred thousand clones, roughly 87% of which are singletons. The CDR3 contains 17 residues. The origin of this receptor is a woman aged 25 to 39 who had recovered from COVID-19. This sequence joins TRBV21-1 and TRBJ2-6; TRBD1 is the table's D call, not checked against the DNA. TRBV21-1 is recorded as a pseudogene. The sequenced material came from PBMCs or T cells enriched from blood (not recorded which). CDR3 residues: CASSKSGRASGANVLTF. The CDR3 DNA is TGTGCCAGCAGCAAATCGGGCAGGGCCTCTGGGGCCAACGTCCTGACTTTC.